The 18 T cell receptor beta chains below come from one sample, sequenced in a study of shared clonotypes between healthy human individuals. The protocol was immunoSEQ multiplex PCR, while the TCRdb copy is restricted to in-frame clones and leaves out a portion. The sample lists more than 900,000 clones, around 78% occurring once. The sample comprised memory CD4+ T cells from PBMCs. The subset was: CD45RA-negative fraction. These receptors were collected from a man aged 18-30 years in good health. Some clones in this sample may be carry-over from other donors' samples.

The gene calls are TRBV5-5 and TRBJ2-1; TRBD2 is a possible D gene (6 bases). This CDR3 is built from 16 residues. V lost 4 bases and J lost 4, with 18 bases in between. Germline V gene data show CDR1 as SGHKS and CDR2 as YYEKEE (reference sequence). In DNA, the CDR3 is TGTGCCAGCAGCGTAGCGGCGGGGTTGGCATACAATGAGCAGTTCTTC. It translates to CASSVAAGLAYNEQFF.

The chain is built from TRBV28 and TRBJ1-3; D not resolved. The V end was cut by 10 bases, the J end by 0 bases, with 16 bases between. The CDR3 contains 15 residues. Germline V gene lookup returns CDR1 MDHEN and CDR2 SYDVKM. The CDR3 protein is CATIDGGSSGNTIYF. Written as DNA, the CDR3 is TGTGCCACCATTGATGGAGGTTCCTCTGGAAACACCATATATTTT. The whole variable domain, remainder taken from reference TRBV28 and TRBJ1-3, is DVKVTQSSRYLVKRTGEKVFLECVQDMDHENMFWYRQDPGLGLRLIYFSYDVKMKEKGDIPEGYSVSREKKERFSLILESASTNQTSMYLCATIDGGSSGNTIYFGEGSWLTVV.

A note on this clone: Additional DNA sequences in this sample encode the identical CDR3. The V and J genes are TRBV5-6 and TRBJ1-4, with D uncertain. Trimming removed 1 base at V and 8 bases at J, with 6 bases between. This CDR3 is 12 amino acids long. Looked up from germline, CDR1 is SGHDT and CDR2 is YYEEEE. The DNA of the CDR3 is TGTGCCAGCAGCTTGTATGGAGAAAAACTGTTTTTT. Its protein product is CASSLYGEKLFF.

V and J are TRBV28 and TRBJ1-2, with no clear D. The CDR3 spans 15 residues. Germline V gene sequence: CDR1 MDHEN, CDR2 SYDVKM. Trimming pared 2 bases from V and 5 bases from J, leaving 15 bases between. CDR3 coding DNA: TGTGCCAGCAGTTTAGGTTGGAGTCGGGGTTATGGCTACACCTTC. This encodes CASSLGWSRGYGYTF.

The V call is TRBV19, the J call TRBJ2-2, with 9 bases lining up with TRBD2. The germline V gene encodes CDR1 LNHDA and CDR2 SQIVND (reference sequence). With V trimmed by 1 base and J by 5 bases, 8 bases remained unmatched. This CDR3 is 17 amino acids long. Here the CDR3 reads CASSIVVAGVYTGELFF. CDR3 nucleotides: TGTGCCAGTAGTATAGTGGTAGCGGGAGTTTATACCGGGGAGCTGTTTTTT.

The chain uses TRBV5-4 and TRBJ1-2; 9 bases line up with TRBD1. The CDR3 runs 15 residues. Germline CDR1 SGHNT, CDR2 YYREEE (reference sequence). V lost 4 bases, J lost 3 bases, and 7 bases stayed unmatched. CDR3 sequence reads: CASSTIQGADYGYTF. The CDR3 DNA follows: TGTGCCAGCAGCACGATACAGGGGGCGGACTATGGCTACACCTTC.

About this clone: This may be a read error: a much more frequent sequence differs by one nucleotide. The identical CDR3 is also encoded by other nucleotide sequences in the sample. The V call is TRBV6-5, the J call TRBJ1-2; 7 bases line up with TRBD1. Germline loops: CDR1 MNHEY, CDR2 SVGAGI. J lost 4 bases, V lost 6 bases, and 5 bases had no gene match. The CDR3 length is 13 residues. CDR3 region: CASSLGGGYGYTF. For the CDR3, the DNA is TGTGCCAGCAGCTTAGGGGGCGGCTATGGCTACACCTTC.

V and J are TRBV4-1 and TRBJ1-5; D possibly corresponds to TRBD1 (5 bases). The V gene's germline CDR1 is MGHRA and CDR2 YSYEKL. Trimming took off 4 bases at V and 4 bases at J, with 14 bases between the two ends. This CDR3 spans 15 amino acids. CDR3 nucleotides: TGCGCCAGCAGCCTAAGCCAGGGTTTAAATCAGCCCCAGCATTTT. It codes for CASSLSQGLNQPQHF.

This chain joins TRBV7-9 and TRBJ2-5, with D possibly TRBD2 on 5 matching bases. The V end was cut by 4 bases, the J end by 5 bases, with 23 bases between. This CDR3 has 17 amino acids. Germline CDR1 SEHNR, CDR2 FQNEAQ (reference sequence). The CDR3 reads CASSSYTRFLGGETQYF. CDR3 coding DNA: TGTGCCAGCAGCTCGTATACTAGGTTTTTGGGTGGGGAGACCCAGTACTTC.

The J gene is TRBJ2-1, the V gene TRBV18; D unresolved. There are 12 residues in the CDR3. Germline V gene sequence: CDR1 KGHSH, CDR2 LQKENI. Trimming pared 8 bases from V and 8 bases from J, leaving 13 bases between. CDR3: CASTSLRDEQFF. The CDR3 DNA sequence: TGTGCCAGCACAAGCCTTAGGGATGAGCAGTTCTTC.

This clone was detected only a few times. The chain employs TRBV18 and TRBJ1-1; no clear D gene. The germline CDR1 and CDR2 sequences are KGHSH and LQKENI. CDR3 size: 14 residues. V dropped 0 bases and J dropped 2 bases, with 7 bases sitting between them. The chain's CDR3 is CASSPPGSNTEAFF. CDR3 DNA: TGTGCCAGCTCACCACCGGGTAGCAACACTGAAGCTTTCTTT.

The chain recombines TRBV7-2 with TRBJ2-1; 10 nucleotides agree with TRBD2. Germline V CDR1 and CDR2: SGHTA, FQGNSA. This CDR3 comprises 15 residues. The V and J ends lost 2 bases and 9 bases, in that order; junction bases with no gene match: 7. CDR3 region: CASSLTRTSGGEQFF. CDR3 bases: TGTGCCAGCAGCTTAACTCGGACTAGCGGCGGTGAGCAGTTCTTC.

A word on this clone: A much bigger clone sits one base away, suggesting this may be a read error. The chain uses TRBV4-2 and TRBJ2-7; TRBD2 matches 12 bases. Germline assignment: CDR1 LGHNA and CDR2 YNFKEQ. Trimming took 6 bases from V and 0 from J; bases not matched to a gene: 3. The CDR3 extends over 15 amino acids. The CDR3: CASSLTSGSSYEQYF. DNA for the CDR3: TGTGCCAGCAGTTTGACTAGCGGGAGCTCCTACGAGCAGTACTTC.

There are a few counts of this clone. V gene TRBV7-9 combines with J gene TRBJ1-1; TRBD1 matches 7 bases. The CDR3 extends over 15 amino acids. Germline-derived CDR1 and CDR2 are SEHNR and FQNEAQ (reference sequence). V trimming: 1 base; J trimming: 3 bases; junction bases outside the gene matches: 5. CDR3 loop: CASSLVGQGDTEAFF. The CDR3 DNA sequence: TGTGCCAGCAGCTTAGTAGGCCAGGGGGACACTGAAGCTTTCTTT.

The rearrangement links TRBV5-8 to TRBJ2-7; 10 bases line up with TRBD1. The CDR3 consists of 14 residues. V gave up 4 bases and J gave up 4 bases; unmatched junction bases: 5. CDR1 is SGHTS, CDR2 YDEGEE, per germline. The CDR3 DNA follows: TGTGCCAGCAGCGCCCGGGACAGGGGTTACGAGCAGTACTTC. It encodes CASSARDRGYEQYF.

This clone was found a few times. This chain joins TRBV25-1 and TRBJ1-1; 7 nucleotides agree with TRBD1. V lost 7 bases to trimming and J lost 5 bases; unmatched junction nucleotides: 16. This CDR3 is 16 amino acids long. Per germline, CDR1 MGHDK and CDR2 SYGVNS. The CDR3 DNA is TGTGCCAGCACTAAAAAGGGGGCAGGGACGGCAACTGAAGCTTTCTTT. Its translation is CASTKKGAGTATEAFF. Drawing the rest from reference TRBV25-1 and TRBJ1-1, the complete variable domain is EADIYQTPRYLVIGTGKKITLECSQTMGHDKMYWYQQDPGMELHLIHYSYGVNSTEKGDLSSESTVSRIRTEHFPLTLESARPSHTSQYLCASTKKGAGTATEAFFGQGTRLTVV.

The V gene is TRBV27, the J gene TRBJ2-3; D remains ambiguous. CDR1 is MNHEY, CDR2 SMNVEV, per germline (reference sequence). The CDR3 sequence is 14 residues long. With 9 bases removed from V and 3 bases from J, the gap between germline ends came to 16 bases. The CDR3 loop reads CASAPGLTTDTQYF. CDR3 nucleotide sequence: TGTGCCAGTGCCCCGGGTCTGACAACAGATACGCAGTATTTT.

This clone was counted between two and nine times. The gene calls are TRBV4-2 and TRBJ2-1; 7 positions agree with TRBD2. After removal of 0 bases from V and 3 bases from J, the junction contained 8 bases not matched to a gene. CDR3 length: 17 amino acids. Germline CDR1 and CDR2: LGHNA and YNFKEQ. CDR3 loop: CASSQEPGGSNYNEQFF. CDR3 nucleotides: TGTGCCAGCAGCCAAGAACCCGGCGGGAGTAACTACAATGAGCAGTTCTTC.